This is a list of T cell receptor beta chains from one sample in a study of graft-versus-host responses after intestinal transplantation. No antigens are known for them. Sequencing used immunoSEQ multiplex PCR; TCRdb keeps in-frame clones, though not all of them. The sample carries 40,000 to 45,000 clones, roughly 95% recorded once. The specimen was unstimulated CD8+ T cells sorted from spleen or lymph node cells, collected before transplant. The receptors were sampled from a human donor who was the organ donor for an intestinal transplant. CDR3s include the opening cysteine and the closing phenylalanine or tryptophan. A D gene is named only where the DNA matches it firmly. Only some rows state a clone size, as once, few, many or a class for expanded clones.

CDR3: CASSYPRPSPLFF; DNA: TGTGCCAGCAGTTACCCCCGGCCCAGTCCCCTGTTTTTT; size: NA; V: TRBV6-6; J: TRBJ1-4; D: NA
CDR3: CASSLGHLFYEQYF; DNA: TGTGCCAGCAGCTTGGGACACCTGTTCTACGAGCAGTACTTC; size: NA; V: TRBV11-1; J: TRBJ2-7; D: NA
CDR3: CASSTTPSSYNEQFF; DNA: TGTGCCAGCAGCACCACGCCCAGCTCCTACAATGAGCAGTTCTTC; size: once; V: TRBV7-2; J: TRBJ2-1; D: NA
CDR3: CASSNTGDYGYTF; DNA: TGTGCCAGCAGTAACACAGGGGACTATGGCTACACCTTC; size: NA; V: TRBV6-6; J: TRBJ1-2; D: TRBD1
CDR3: CASSGTGGNTGELFF; DNA: TGCGCCAGCAGTGGAACAGGGGGCAACACCGGGGAGCTGTTTTTT; size: NA; V: TRBV10-1; J: TRBJ2-2; D: TRBD1
CDR3: CASSQGTSGSQETQYF; DNA: TGTGCCAGCAGCCAGGGGACTAGCGGGAGCCAAGAGACCCAGTACTTC; size: NA; V: TRBV11-2; J: TRBJ2-5; D: TRBD2
CDR3: CASSRTNYNEQFF; DNA: TGCGCCAGCAGCCGGACAAACTACAATGAGCAGTTCTTC; size: NA; V: TRBV4-1; J: TRBJ2-1; D: NA
CDR3: CASRLHSGRGTDTQYF; DNA: TGTGCCAGCAGGCTTCACAGCGGGAGGGGCACAGATACGCAGTATTTT; size: NA; V: TRBV13; J: TRBJ2-3; D: TRBD2
CDR3: CASSPDPGVREQFF; DNA: TGTGCCAGCAGCCCCGATCCAGGGGTAAGGGAGCAGTTCTTC; size: NA; V: TRBV7-2; J: TRBJ2-1; D: NA
CDR3: CASSQEEGSYNEQFF; DNA: TGCGCCAGCAGCCAAGAAGAGGGGTCCTACAATGAGCAGTTCTTC; size: NA; V: TRBV4-3; J: TRBJ2-1; D: NA
CDR3: CASSLARDRGNNEQYF; DNA: TGTGCCAGCAGCTTAGCAAGAGACAGGGGGAATAACGAGCAGTACTTC; size: NA; V: TRBV7-9; J: TRBJ2-7; D: TRBD1
CDR3: CASSSTLRLGYEQYF; DNA: TGTGCCAGCAGCTCGACTCTACGGCTCGGCTACGAGCAGTACTTC; size: NA; V: TRBV11-2; J: TRBJ2-7; D: NA
CDR3: CASSVASGTGDTEAFF; DNA: TGTGCCAGCAGCGTAGCTTCGGGAACGGGGGACACTGAAGCTTTCTTT; size: NA; V: TRBV9; J: TRBJ1-1; D: NA
CDR3: CASGLASGGVNEQFF; DNA: TGTGCTAGTGGTTTGGCAAGCGGGGGGGTCAATGAGCAGTTCTTC; size: NA; V: TRBV12-5; J: TRBJ2-1; D: TRBD2
CDR3: CASSKLDRGEEKLFF; DNA: TGTGCCAGCAGCAAATTGGACAGGGGGGAAGAAAAACTGTTTTTT; size: NA; V: TRBV6-6; J: TRBJ1-4; D: TRBD1
CDR3: CASSFGWDRTEAFF; DNA: TGCGCCAGCAGCTTCGGCTGGGATCGGACTGAAGCTTTCTTT; size: NA; V: TRBV5-1; J: TRBJ1-1; D: NA
CDR3: CAWSVVGGGRNEQFF; DNA: TGTGCCTGGAGTGTAGTAGGGGGGGGCCGGAATGAGCAGTTCTTC; size: once; V: TRBV30; J: TRBJ2-1; D: NA
CDR3: CASSLQGPYNEQFF; DNA: TGTGCCAGCAGTTTACAGGGACCCTACAATGAGCAGTTCTTC; size: NA; V: TRBV27; J: TRBJ2-1; D: NA
CDR3: CASSQRGLGTDTQYF; DNA: TGCGCCAGCAGCCAACGGGGTCTTGGCACAGATACGCAGTATTTT; size: NA; V: TRBV5-1; J: TRBJ2-3; D: NA
CDR3: CASSFPPSTGELFF; DNA: TGTGCCAGCAGCTTCCCCCCCAGCACCGGGGAGCTGTTTTTT; size: NA; V: TRBV5-8; J: TRBJ2-2; D: NA
CDR3: CASRNSGGTYNEQFF; DNA: TGTGCCAGTAGAAATAGCGGGGGGACCTACAATGAGCAGTTCTTC; size: NA; V: TRBV19; J: TRBJ2-1; D: TRBD2
CDR3: CASSVGGSNEQFF; DNA: TGTGCCAGCAGCGTAGGCGGGAGCAATGAGCAGTTCTTC; size: NA; V: TRBV9; J: TRBJ2-1; D: TRBD2
CDR3: CASSKQGGGNSPLHF; DNA: TGTGCCAGCAGTAAACAGGGGGGAGGAAATTCACCCCTCCACTTT; size: NA; V: TRBV6-1; J: TRBJ1-6; D: TRBD1
CDR3: CASSQESLGANVLTF; DNA: TGCGCCAGCAGCCAAGAAAGTCTTGGGGCCAACGTCCTGACTTTC; size: NA; V: TRBV4-3; J: TRBJ2-6; D: NA
CDR3: CASSPRLAGGPNTQYF; DNA: TGTGCCAGCAGCCCCAGACTAGCGGGGGGCCCCAATACGCAGTATTTT; size: NA; V: TRBV4-2; J: TRBJ2-3; D: TRBD2
CDR3: CASSQGTGEIDTQYF; DNA: TGCGCCAGCAGCCAAGGGACGGGGGAAATCGATACGCAGTATTTT; size: NA; V: TRBV4-3; J: TRBJ2-3; D: NA
CDR3: CASSPYSNQPQHF; DNA: TGTGCCAGCAGCCCCTATAGCAATCAGCCCCAGCATTTT; size: NA; V: TRBV28; J: TRBJ1-5; D: NA
CDR3: CASSLARRFNEQFF; DNA: TGTGCCAGCAGCTTAGCCCGGAGATTCAATGAGCAGTTCTTC; size: few; V: TRBV13; J: TRBJ2-1; D: NA
CDR3: CASSLITGWNEKLFF; DNA: TGTGCCAGCAGCTTAATCACAGGGTGGAATGAAAAACTGTTTTTT; size: NA; V: TRBV7-9; J: TRBJ1-4; D: NA
CDR3: CASSFSRTGQPETQYF; DNA: TGTGCCAGCAGCTTCTCTCGGACAGGGCAACCAGAGACCCAGTACTTC; size: once; V: TRBV7-9; J: TRBJ2-5; D: TRBD1
CDR3: CASTEGIGEQFF; DNA: TGCGCCAGCACCGAGGGTATCGGTGAGCAGTTCTTC; size: NA; V: TRBV4-1; J: TRBJ2-1; D: NA
CDR3: CASSLYPRQVYEQYF; DNA: TGTGCCAGCAGTCTTTATCCGAGACAGGTCTACGAGCAGTACTTC; size: NA; V: TRBV6-5; J: TRBJ2-7; D: NA
CDR3: CASSTSGGSVSPLHF; DNA: TGTGCCAGCAGCACATCAGGGGGTAGTGTGTCACCCCTCCACTTT; size: NA; V: TRBV9; J: TRBJ1-6; D: TRBD1
CDR3: CASSWTSEADTQYF; DNA: TGTGCCAGCAGCTGGACTAGCGAGGCAGATACGCAGTATTTT; size: NA; V: TRBV5-4; J: TRBJ2-3; D: TRBD2
CDR3: CASRVSGLDTQYF; DNA: TGTGCCAGCAGGGTCTCCGGACTCGATACGCAGTATTTT; size: NA; V: TRBV2; J: TRBJ2-3; D: NA
CDR3: CASSQALPPGLAWNEQFF; DNA: TGCGCCAGCAGCCAAGCCCTCCCCCCCGGACTAGCGTGGAATGAGCAGTTCTTC; size: once; V: TRBV4-3; J: TRBJ2-1; D: TRBD2
CDR3: CAWSVRQVNYGYTF; DNA: TGTGCCTGGAGTGTTAGACAGGTTAACTATGGCTACACCTTC; size: NA; V: TRBV30; J: TRBJ1-2; D: NA
CDR3: CASSLRDRVHEQYF; DNA: TGTGCCAGCAGCTTAAGGGACAGGGTTCACGAGCAGTACTTC; size: NA; V: TRBV11-2; J: TRBJ2-7; D: TRBD1
CDR3: CASSLAPTVNQPQHF; DNA: TGTGCCAGCAGCTTAGCCCCGACAGTAAATCAGCCCCAGCATTTT; size: NA; V: TRBV7-8; J: TRBJ1-5; D: NA
CDR3: CASSLGAGGPGELFF; DNA: TGTGCCAGCAGCTTGGGGGCAGGGGGTCCCGGGGAGCTGTTTTTT; size: NA; V: TRBV7-2; J: TRBJ2-2; D: TRBD1
CDR3: CASSLARGLAATDTQYF; DNA: TGTGCCAGCAGCTTAGCGCGAGGCCTAGCTGCAACAGATACGCAGTATTTT; size: NA; V: TRBV11-1; J: TRBJ2-3; D: NA
CDR3: CASSSSGGASTDTQYF; DNA: TGTGCCAGCAGCTCGAGCGGGGGGGCGAGCACAGATACGCAGTATTTT; size: once; V: TRBV4-2; J: TRBJ2-3; D: TRBD2
CDR3: CASSLRGRGSQETQYF; DNA: TGTGCCAGCAGCTTAAGGGGGAGGGGATCACAAGAGACCCAGTACTTC; size: NA; V: TRBV13; J: TRBJ2-5; D: NA
CDR3: CASNLGSGVYEQYF; DNA: TGCGCCAGCAACTTGGGCAGCGGGGTGTACGAGCAGTACTTC; size: NA; V: TRBV5-1; J: TRBJ2-7; D: TRBD2
CDR3: CASSQGTGPGTQYF; DNA: TGCGCCAGCAGCCAAGGAACAGGGCCCGGGACCCAGTACTTC; size: NA; V: TRBV4-3; J: TRBJ2-5; D: NA